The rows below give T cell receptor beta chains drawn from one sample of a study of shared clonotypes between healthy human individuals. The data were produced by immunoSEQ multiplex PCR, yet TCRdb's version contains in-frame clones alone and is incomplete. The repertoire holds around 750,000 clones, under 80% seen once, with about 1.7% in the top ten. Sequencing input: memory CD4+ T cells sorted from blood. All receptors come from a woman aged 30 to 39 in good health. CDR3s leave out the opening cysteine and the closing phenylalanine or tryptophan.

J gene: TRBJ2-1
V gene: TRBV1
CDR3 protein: TSSRGRLAGNNEQF

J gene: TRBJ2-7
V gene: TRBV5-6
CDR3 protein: ASTRGQRSSYEQY

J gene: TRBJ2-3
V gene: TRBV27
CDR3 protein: ASRKRETRTDTQY

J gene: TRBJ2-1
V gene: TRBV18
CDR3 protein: ASSHTGGPTYNEQF

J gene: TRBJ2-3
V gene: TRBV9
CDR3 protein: ASSVGSSGRGTDTQY

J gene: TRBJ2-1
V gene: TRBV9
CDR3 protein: ASSAYGLAGGLYNEQF

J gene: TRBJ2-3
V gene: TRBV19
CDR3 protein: ASSIQRGPDTQY

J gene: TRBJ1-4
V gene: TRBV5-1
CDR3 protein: ASSLVHPGNEKLF

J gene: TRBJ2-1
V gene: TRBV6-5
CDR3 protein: ASSYPRGGSYNEQF

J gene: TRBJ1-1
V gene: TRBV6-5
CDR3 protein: ASSPDRTRSEAF

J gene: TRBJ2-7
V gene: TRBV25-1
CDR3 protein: ASRVVGTSMSYEQY

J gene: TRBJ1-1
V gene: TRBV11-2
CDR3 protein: ASVGQMNTEAF

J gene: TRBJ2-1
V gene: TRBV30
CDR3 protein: AWTELAGSYNEQF

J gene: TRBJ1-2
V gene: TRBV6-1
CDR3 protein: ASSEMTQGHYGYT

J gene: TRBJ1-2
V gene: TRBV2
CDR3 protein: ASTRDRGEGN

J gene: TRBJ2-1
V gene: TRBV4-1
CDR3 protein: ASSQEDWYYNEQF

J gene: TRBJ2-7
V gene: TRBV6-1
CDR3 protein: ASSGGLFSYEQY

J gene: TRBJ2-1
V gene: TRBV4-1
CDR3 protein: ASSQDRDFYNEQF

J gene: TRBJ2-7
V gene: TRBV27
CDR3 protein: ASSQTGQGFYEQY

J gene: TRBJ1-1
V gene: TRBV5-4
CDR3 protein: ASSLELGQPTEAF

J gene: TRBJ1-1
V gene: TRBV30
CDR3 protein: AWMRTAATEAF

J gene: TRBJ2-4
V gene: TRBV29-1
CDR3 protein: SVRTGTNIQY

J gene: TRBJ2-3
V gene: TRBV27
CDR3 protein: ASSSLGGPDTQY

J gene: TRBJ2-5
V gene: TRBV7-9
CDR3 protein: ASSLGRDSKETQY

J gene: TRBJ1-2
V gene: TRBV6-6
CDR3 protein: ASTLSEDSLNYGYT

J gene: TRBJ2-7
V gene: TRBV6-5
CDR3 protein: ASMFSGSSGEQY

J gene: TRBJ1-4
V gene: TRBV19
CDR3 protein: ASSMSARQGRGTTNEKLF

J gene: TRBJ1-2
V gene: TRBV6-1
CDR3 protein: ASSAQGIANYGYT

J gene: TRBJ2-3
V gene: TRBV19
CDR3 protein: ASSRDSLGNTQY

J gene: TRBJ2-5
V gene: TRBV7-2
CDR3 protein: ASSLVSVGETQY

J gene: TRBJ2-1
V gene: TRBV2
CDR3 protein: ASSDWVEKDNEQF

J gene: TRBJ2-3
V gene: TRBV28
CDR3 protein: ASSSASGRTGGTQY

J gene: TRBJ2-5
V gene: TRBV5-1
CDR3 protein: ASSLDQGPAGGTQY

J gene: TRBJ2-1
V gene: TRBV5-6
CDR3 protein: ASSYTGTEQF

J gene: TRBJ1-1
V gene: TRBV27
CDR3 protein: ASSSRTGWNTEAF

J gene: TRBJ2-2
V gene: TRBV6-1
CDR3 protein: ASTQWGTGELF

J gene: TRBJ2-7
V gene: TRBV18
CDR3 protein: ASSRGVRRNYEQY

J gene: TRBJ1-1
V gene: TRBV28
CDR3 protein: ASRPDKVREAF

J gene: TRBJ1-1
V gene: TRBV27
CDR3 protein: ASSPHGRSSTEAF

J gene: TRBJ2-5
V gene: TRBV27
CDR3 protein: ASSLSRQGGETQY

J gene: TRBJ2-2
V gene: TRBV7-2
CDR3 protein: ASSLSLLLLNTGELF